The 4 T cell receptor beta chains reported below all come from one sample, sequenced in a study of Ad26.COV2.S vaccination and SARS-CoV-2 variants. Specified treatment: about 20 received Ad26.COV2.S at low or high dose, single or two shots; roughly five received placebo; per-sample allocation not given. Day 63 after the first vaccine or placebo injection was the time point for sampling. Here immunoSEQ multiplex PCR was the method, and the copy in TCRdb shows in-frame clones only, minus some. Of about 400,000 clones listed, 80% to 90% are singletons. The material was peripheral blood, obtained in a trial of Ad26.COV2.S vaccine versus placebo. These receptors were obtained from a person aged 18 to 59 who received the Ad26.COV2.S COVID-19 vaccine or a placebo.

The sample holds a few counts of this clone. The chain employs TRBV7-6 and TRBJ2-2; 9 nucleotides agree with TRBD2. V lost 5 bases to trimming and J lost 7 bases; unmatched junction nucleotides: 14. Germline-derived CDR1 and CDR2 are SGHVS and FNYEAQ. The CDR3 runs to 17 residues. The CDR3 DNA follows: TGTGCCAGCAGCCCCCGGAATAGCGGGAGACTGGGCGGGGAGCTGTTTTTT. It is translated as CASSPRNSGRLGGELFF.

The rearrangement links TRBV11-3 to TRBJ2-3; D unclear. V was trimmed by 0 bases and J by 6 bases, leaving 10 bases between them. Per the germline V gene, CDR1 is SGHNT and CDR2 is YENEEA. The length of the CDR3 is 14 residues. This CDR3 is CASSLDTLLDTQYF. In DNA form, the CDR3 reads TGTGCCAGCAGCTTAGATACGCTGCTTGATACGCAGTATTTT.

This clone was counted once. The rearrangement joins TRBV3-1 (or the pseudogene TRBV3-2) to TRBJ2-1; 11 bases align to TRBD2. The germline V gene has CDR1 LGHDT and CDR2 YNNKEL (reference sequence). V gave up 3 bases and J gave up 4 bases; unmatched junction bases: 11. The CDR3 contains 18 residues. The CDR3 spells CASSQAGLAGRIYNEQFF. CDR3 in DNA: TGTGCCAGCAGCCAGGCTGGACTAGCGGGCCGAATTTACAATGAGCAGTTCTTC.

This clone turned up a few times. The gene calls are TRBV2 and TRBJ2-1, with D perhaps given as TRBD1 or TRBD2 (5 bases each). In germline, CDR1 is SNHLY, CDR2 FYNNEI. Trimming pared 6 bases from V and 10 bases from J, leaving 19 bases between. The CDR3 sequence is 14 residues long. Here the CDR3 DNA reads TGTGCCAGCAGGGGGCGGACTCGGGGTCGGGAGCAGTTCTTC. Translation: CASRGRTRGREQFF.